The sequence of this T cell receptor beta chain was determined in a study of blood T cell repertoires in COVID-19. In the original analysis: Reference gene primer amplification gave estimated nucleated cell counts. TCRdb's copy holds only in-frame clones and misses some; the assay was immunoSEQ multiplex PCR. Clone size and V and J calls were adopted from that table, with D and trimming inferred from the DNA. This table holds 200,000 to 300,000 clones, roughly 86% found once. The CDR3 totals 18 residues. The V end lost 0 bases, the J end lost 2 bases, and 17 bases lay between the germline ends. Germline values: CDR1 MNHEY, CDR2 SVGEGT. This study enrolled people aged roughly 18 to 100 from about two dozen US geographic areas. Participants' reported clinical history set cohort assignment.

Sample: PBMCs or T cells enriched from blood (not recorded which). This clonotype was obtained from a woman between 45 and 65 years old who had recovered from COVID-19. The V call is TRBV6-2 or TRBV6-3, the J call TRBJ2-1, with D perhaps TRBD1 (5 bases). CDR3 in DNA: TGTGCCAGCAGTTACTCGATGGCCCAGGGATTAGCCTACAATGAGCAGTTCTTC. Amino acids: CASSYSMAQGLAYNEQFF.